The table lists the clone carrying this TCR beta chain with many counts. This specimen belongs to a study of T-cell reconstitution after alpha-beta-depleted transplantation in children. The CDR3 contains 14 residues. Germline values: CDR1 SGDLS, CDR2 YYNGEE. V lost 3 bases to trimming and J lost 5 bases, with 14 bases between them. Unique molecular identifiers were built into the TCRbeta library. Via MiXCR, TCRdb re-called the PCR reads, giving one row per CDR3 protein. The data contain 80,000 to 95,000 distinct CDR3 sequences, roughly 8% of them singletons. The source material was PBMCs from the stem cell graft donor, sampled from the stem cell graft. This TCR derives from a human donor who donated a stem cell graft to a child with congenital amegakaryocytic thrombocytopenia. The genes are TRBV9 and TRBJ1-1, with a possible D match to TRBD1 (6 bases). The CDR3 sequence is CASSATGGGTEAFF. The CDR3, as DNA: TGTGCCAGCAGCGCAACAGGAGGGGGGACTGAAGCTTTCTTT.